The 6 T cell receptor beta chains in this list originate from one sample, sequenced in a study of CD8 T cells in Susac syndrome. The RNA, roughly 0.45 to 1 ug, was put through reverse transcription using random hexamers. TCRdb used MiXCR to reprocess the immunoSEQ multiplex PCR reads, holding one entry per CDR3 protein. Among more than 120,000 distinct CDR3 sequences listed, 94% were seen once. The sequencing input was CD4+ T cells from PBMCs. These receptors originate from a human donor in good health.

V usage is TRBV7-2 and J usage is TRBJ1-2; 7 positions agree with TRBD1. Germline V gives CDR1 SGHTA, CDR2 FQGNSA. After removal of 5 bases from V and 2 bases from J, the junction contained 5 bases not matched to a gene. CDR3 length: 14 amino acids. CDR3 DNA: TGTGCCAGCAGCCTACAGGGGCAGAACTATGGCTACACCTTC. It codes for CASSLQGQNYGYTF.

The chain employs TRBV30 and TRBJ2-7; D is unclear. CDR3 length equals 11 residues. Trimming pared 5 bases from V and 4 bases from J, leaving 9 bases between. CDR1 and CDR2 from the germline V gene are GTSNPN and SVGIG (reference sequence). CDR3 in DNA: TGTGCCTGGGGGCAGGTATACGAGCAGTACTTC. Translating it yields CAWGQVYEQYF.

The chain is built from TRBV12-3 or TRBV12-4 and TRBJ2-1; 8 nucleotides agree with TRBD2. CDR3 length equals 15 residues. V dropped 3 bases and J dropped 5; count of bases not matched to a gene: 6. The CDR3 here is CASSLDGRANNEQFF. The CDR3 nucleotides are TGTGCCAGCAGTTTGGACGGGAGGGCCAACAATGAGCAGTTCTTC.

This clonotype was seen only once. CDR3 sequence: CASGPPGPGAETQYF. The CDR3 nucleotides read TGTGCTAGTGGTCCCCCGGGACCCGGCGCGGAGACCCAGTACTTC. The rearrangement uses TRBV12-5 and TRBJ2-5, with D perhaps given as TRBD1 or TRBD2 (5 bases each). Per the germline V gene, CDR1 is LGHNT and CDR2 is FRNRAP. The CDR3 spans 15 residues. V was pared by 5 bases and J by 5 bases, with 18 bases between.

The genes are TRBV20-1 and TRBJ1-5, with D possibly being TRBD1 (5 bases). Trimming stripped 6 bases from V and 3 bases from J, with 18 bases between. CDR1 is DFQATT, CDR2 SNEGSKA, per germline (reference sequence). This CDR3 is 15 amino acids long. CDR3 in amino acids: CSAPAGPGDNQPQHF. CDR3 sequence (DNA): TGCAGTGCGCCGGCTGGCCCGGGGGACAATCAGCCCCAGCATTTT.

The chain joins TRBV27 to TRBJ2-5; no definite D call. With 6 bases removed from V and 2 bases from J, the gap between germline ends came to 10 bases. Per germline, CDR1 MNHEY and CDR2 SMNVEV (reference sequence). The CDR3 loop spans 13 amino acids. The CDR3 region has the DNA TGTGCCAGCAGCGAGATGAGGCAAGAGACCCAGTACTTC. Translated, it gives CASSEMRQETQYF.